A single sample gave rise to the 9 T cell receptor beta chains below, sequenced in a study of T cells in Graves' hyperthyroidism and ophthalmopathy (dated by TCRdb to the late 2010s). The library was made by multiplex PCR. Reads for this sample came from an Illumina HiSeq 2000. Amplification of TCR beta CDR3 regions was carried out from RNA transcripts. For the first round of RT-PCR on the TCR CDR3, the HTBI primer set was used together with the Qiagen OneStep RT-PCR kit. TCRdb redid the processing of the public reads, applying fastp at Q25 and MiXCR, and retained in-frame beta chains. Rows are combined by CDR3 protein, so each entry shows the most common genes and DNA. The sample data list around 110,000 distinct CDR3 sequences, and more than 15% of these were observed just once. Together, the top ten hold about 45% of the sample. Sequenced: blood. These receptors came from a woman aged 45-65 years with Graves' hyperthyroidism.

This clonotype was observed many times. This chain links TRBV28 with TRBJ2-3, with a weak D call TRBD2 (5 bases). The length of the CDR3 is 15 residues. Trimming removed 6 bases from V and 2 bases from J, with 15 bases in between. Germline CDR1 and CDR2: MDHEN and SYDVKM. The CDR3 sequence is CASSAPAELTDTQYF. As DNA, the CDR3 is TGTGCCAGCAGCGCGCCAGCGGAGCTCACAGATACGCAGTATTTT.

The chain joins TRBV7-9 to TRBJ2-7; D might be TRBD2 (7 bases). Germline CDR1 reads SEHNR; CDR2 reads FQNEAQ (reference sequence). CDR3 size: 16 residues. With 5 bases removed from V and 3 bases from J, the gap between germline ends came to 20 bases. This chain's CDR3 is CASSPKLGLQGYEQYF. CDR3 sequence (DNA): TGTGCCAGCAGCCCAAAGTTGGGACTACAGGGCTACGAGCAGTACTTC.

This clonotype was counted at least ten times. This chain joins TRBV6-6 and TRBJ2-7; D unresolved. The CDR3 is 13 amino acids. V was clipped by 2 bases and J by 2 bases, with 7 bases between them. Germline assignment: CDR1 MNHNY and CDR2 SVGAGI (reference sequence). The CDR3 sequence is CASSYGPTYEQYV. The CDR3 region has the DNA TGTGCCAGCAGTTACGGACCCACCTACGAGCAGTACGTC.

This clonotype was detected ten times or more. The chain employs TRBV4-2 and TRBJ2-5, with 8 bases that match TRBD2. The V gene end was trimmed by 2 bases and the J gene end by 3 bases; junction bases not matched to a gene: 2. Germline lookup yields CDR1 LGHNA and CDR2 YNFKEQ. This CDR3 spans 14 amino acids. The CDR3 here is CASSQSGSEETQYF. The DNA for the CDR3 is TGTGCCAGCAGCCAAAGCGGGAGTGAAGAGACCCAGTACTTC.

This clonotype has just a few counts. This may be a read error: a much more frequent sequence differs by one nucleotide. This chain links TRBV20-1 with TRBJ2-7; TRBD1 agrees at 7 bases. Germline V gives CDR1 DFQATT, CDR2 SNEGSKA (reference sequence). The junction had 10 bases not matched to a gene; V was cut back by 2 bases and J by 6 bases. The CDR3 spans 14 residues. The CDR3 DNA follows: TGCAGTGCTAGAACCGGGACAGCTGCCTGCGAGCAGTACTTC. It is translated as CSARTGTAACEQYF.

This clonotype was observed a few times. This may come from a read error, since a much larger clone is one base off. The V gene is TRBV11-2, the J gene TRBJ2-1; tentative D call: TRBD1 (6 bases). Germline V gene data show CDR1 as SGHAT and CDR2 as FQNNGV. This CDR3 spans 14 amino acids. Trimming took 10 bases from V and 9 from J, leaving 22 bases between them. The chain's CDR3 is CATSPNRVFGEQFF. Written as DNA, the CDR3 is TGTGCCACCTCCCCGAACAGGGTATTCGGTGAGCAGTTCTTC. The full variable domain, with the rest looked up from reference TRBV11-2 and TRBJ2-1, is EAGVAQSPRYKIIEKRQSVAFWCNPISGHATLYWYQQILGQGPKLLIQFQNNGVVDDSQLPKDRFSAERLKGVDSTLKIQPAKLEDSAVYLCATSPNRVFGEQFFGPGTRLTVL.

This clonotype was found many times. The V call is TRBV28, the J call TRBJ1-2; D is unresolved. CDR1 and CDR2 from the germline V gene are MDHEN and SYDVKM. The V gene lost 3 bases and the J gene lost 4 bases, with 9 bases spanning the gap. There are 13 residues in the CDR3. CDR3 sequence reads: CASSFPPIYGYTF. The CDR3 DNA reads as TGTGCCAGCAGTTTCCCCCCCATCTATGGCTACACCTTC.

This clonotype appeared many times. The chain is built from TRBV4-2 and TRBJ2-3; D uncertain. The CDR3 contains 13 residues. The germline CDR1 and CDR2 sequences are LGHNA and YNFKEQ. The V gene lost 0 bases and the J gene lost 10 bases, with 11 bases spanning the gap. CDR3 sequence reads: CASSQESWSAQYF. CDR3 in DNA: TGTGCCAGCAGCCAAGAGTCCTGGTCGGCGCAGTATTTT.

This clonotype was recorded many times. CDR3 sequence reads: CASSTDERIEQFF. Here the CDR3 DNA reads TGTGCCAGCAGCACCGATGAGCGGATTGAGCAGTTCTTC. This chain links TRBV7-9 with TRBJ2-1; D is possibly TRBD2 (5 bases). The CDR3 totals 13 residues. The germline V and J ends were trimmed by 5 bases and 9 bases, with 14 bases remaining between them. CDR1 and CDR2 from the germline V gene are SEHNR and FQNEAQ (reference sequence).